The clone carrying this T cell receptor beta chain appeared many times. These data originate in a study of molecular identifiers for immune sequencing clone quantification. Trimming cost V 6 bases and J 6 bases, with 12 bases left between them. Germline V gene sequence: CDR1 SGDLS, CDR2 YYNGEE. The CDR3 is made up of 13 amino acids. TCRdb re-called the PCR reads with MiXCR, one entry per CDR3 protein. This sample yields over 600,000 distinct CDR3 sequences, of which just under 20% are seen a single time; 0.85% belongs to the top ten. The chain carries TRBV9 and TRBJ2-2; no definite D call. The clonotype was recovered from a human donor in good health. Some libraries in this study had Jurkat cell RNA spiked in. Sequencing was performed on naive CD8+ T cells from blood, with Jurkat cell RNA spiked in. Subset described: FACS-sorted CD8+CD4-CCR7+CD45RA+ naive T cells. The CDR3 bases are TGTGCCAGCACAATAGATCGGTCCGGGGAGCTGTTTTTT. Protein: CASTIDRSGELFF.